The next 30 T cell receptor beta chains were all read from a single sample in a study of blood T cell repertoires in COVID-19. Measured with immunoSEQ multiplex PCR; TCRdb has only the in-frame clones, and not every one. The table has 450,000 to 600,000 clones, 87% seen once. Sequencing used PBMCs or T cells enriched from blood (not recorded which). Every receptor here comes from a woman younger than 30 who had recovered from COVID-19.

The chain joins TRBV21-1 to TRBJ1-2; the table gives TRBD1 as D, unverified against the DNA. TRBV21-1 is designated a pseudogene. The CDR3 is 17 residues long. The CDR3 sequence is CASSAKDSDLANYGYTF. CDR3 bases: TGTGCCAGCAGCGCGAAGGACAGCGACCTAGCTAACTATGGCTACACCTTC.

J is TRBJ1-4 and V is TRBV2; 8 bases match TRBD1. Trimming removed 7 bases from V and 8 bases from J; junction bases left unmatched: 9. Germline V gene lookup returns CDR1 SNHLY and CDR2 FYNNEI. This CDR3 comprises 14 residues. Here the CDR3 reads CASKDREILEKLFF. The CDR3 DNA follows: TGTGCCAGCAAGGACAGGGAGATATTGGAAAAACTGTTTTTT.

This clone is a singleton in its sample. The chain uses TRBV11-2 and TRBJ2-1; TRBD1 aligns across 8 bases. The germline CDR1 and CDR2 sequences are SGHAT and FQNNGV. This CDR3 region has 16 residues. With V trimmed by 3 bases and J by 3 bases, 7 bases remained unmatched. CDR3 residues: CASSFPRTGYYNEQFF. CDR3 DNA: TGTGCCAGCAGCTTCCCCCGGACAGGGTACTACAATGAGCAGTTCTTC.

The chain has TRBV12-3 or TRBV12-4 and TRBJ1-1; weak D call: TRBD1 (6 bases). The CDR3 sequence is 13 residues long. V was shortened by 11 bases and J by 1 base, with 14 bases between the two germline ends. CDR3 protein: CAAAGGPNTEAFF. The CDR3 bases are TGTGCCGCAGCGGGGGGCCCGAACACTGAAGCTTTCTTT.

The chain couples TRBV5-1 to TRBJ2-4; TRBD1 matches 9 bases. Germline assignment: CDR1 SGHRS and CDR2 YFSETQ. This CDR3 region has 15 residues. Trimming took 4 bases from V and 7 from J; bases not matched to a gene: 9. Written as DNA, the CDR3 is TGCGCCAGCAGCCCGAGGACAGGGGATGCGAACATTCAGTACTTC. It is translated as CASSPRTGDANIQYF.

The J gene is TRBJ2-5, the V gene TRBV10-3; 11 nucleotides line up with TRBD2. Per the germline V gene, CDR1 is ENHRY and CDR2 is SYGVKD. This CDR3 is 16 amino acids long. J lost 5 bases, V lost 6 bases, and 11 bases had no gene match. DNA for the CDR3: TGTGCCATCAGCCGTAGCGGGGGGGCGGGTGAGGAGACCCAGTACTTC. It codes for CAISRSGGAGEETQYF.

The chain recombines TRBV2 with TRBJ1-1; D perhaps matches TRBD1 (6 bases). The germline V and J ends were trimmed by 2 bases and 4 bases, with 17 bases remaining between them. CDR1 is SNHLY and CDR2 is FYNNEI in the germline V gene. CDR3 size: 16 residues. CDR3 sequence (DNA): TGTGCCAGCAGTGAACAGAGGGGGAGGGAAGGCACTGAAGCTTTCTTT. Encoded protein: CASSEQRGREGTEAFF.

The chain is built from TRBV10-3 and TRBJ2-5; TRBD2 matches 11 bases. The CDR3 totals 15 residues. Germline CDR1 and CDR2: ENHRY and SYGVKD. The V gene end was trimmed by 4 bases and the J gene end by 1 base; junction bases not matched to a gene: 2. CDR3 sequence: CAISVLAGAQETQYF. DNA for the CDR3: TGTGCCATCAGTGTACTAGCGGGGGCCCAAGAGACCCAGTACTTC.

The V call is TRBV28, the J call TRBJ1-5; 9 nucleotides agree with TRBD1. Germline lookup yields CDR1 MDHEN and CDR2 SYDVKM. This CDR3 contains 15 residues. Losses at the gene ends were 4 bases for V and 4 bases for J; bases not matched to a gene: 5. CDR3 sequence reads: CASSSTGTGNQPQHF. CDR3 in DNA: TGTGCCAGCAGTTCGACCGGGACAGGGAATCAGCCCCAGCATTTT.

The chain links TRBV28 to TRBJ2-7; D perhaps matches TRBD1 (5 bases). The CDR3 is made up of 12 amino acids. The germline gives CDR1 MDHEN, CDR2 SYDVKM. Trimming took off 5 bases at V and 6 bases at J, with 11 bases between the two ends. The CDR3 DNA reads as TGTGCCAGCAGTCCTACAGGTGTCGAGCAGTACTTC. Translating gives CASSPTGVEQYF.

The J gene is TRBJ1-2, the V gene TRBV11-2, with D possibly being TRBD1 (5 bases). V lost 0 bases and J lost 6, with 14 bases in between. The CDR3 loop spans 15 amino acids. From germline, CDR1 is SGHAT and CDR2 FQNNGV. CDR3 bases: TGTGCCAGCAGCTTAGATTTGGCAGGGTATGATGGCTACACCTTC. Amino acids: CASSLDLAGYDGYTF.

J is TRBJ1-5 and V is TRBV6-5; a possible D gene is TRBD1 (6 bases). The CDR3 totals 13 residues. Per the germline V gene, CDR1 is MNHEY and CDR2 is SVGAGI. The V end was cut by 5 bases, the J end by 5 bases, with 10 bases between. CDR3: CASSTNRDQPQHF. As DNA, the CDR3 is TGTGCCAGCAGTACGAACAGGGATCAGCCCCAGCATTTT.

This clone has only one observation. The chain links TRBV18 to TRBJ1-2; D gene unclear. The CDR3 totals 15 residues. Germline V gene lookup returns CDR1 KGHSH and CDR2 LQKENI. The V gene lost 3 bases and the J gene lost 10 bases, with 21 bases spanning the gap. This CDR3 is CASSPVRKSGQDYTF. As DNA, the CDR3 is TGTGCCAGCTCACCGGTTAGAAAGTCTGGGCAGGACTACACCTTC.

This clone occurred a few times. V is TRBV7-6 and J is TRBJ1-2; D may be TRBD1 (5 bases). The CDR3 runs 15 residues. Trimming removed 5 bases from V and 4 bases from J, with 17 bases in between. Germline CDR1 and CDR2: SGHVS and FNYEAQ. The CDR3 nucleotides are TGTGCCAGCAGCCCTATGGGGGGAGGGTCCTATGGCTACACCTTC. It specifies CASSPMGGGSYGYTF.

A remark on this clone: The same CDR3 arises from other DNA sequences in this sample as well. V and J are TRBV19 and TRBJ1-1; D remains unclear. The length of the CDR3 is 12 residues. The V gene's germline CDR1 is LNHDA and CDR2 SQIVND (reference sequence). The V end lost 6 bases, the J end lost 1 base, and 6 bases lay between the germline ends. The CDR3: CASRTGNTEAFF. DNA of the CDR3: TGTGCCAGTAGGACTGGGAACACTGAAGCTTTCTTT.

This chain connects TRBV7-9 to TRBJ2-3, with 11 bases lining up with TRBD2. V shed 5 bases, J shed 0 bases, and the junction held 13 bases outside the gene matches. This CDR3 is built from 19 residues. CDR1 is SEHNR and CDR2 is FQNEAQ in the germline V gene (reference sequence). CDR3 sequence reads: CASSLLTSGAKLSTDTQYF. The CDR3 coding sequence is TGTGCCAGCAGCCTTCTGACTAGCGGGGCCAAGTTGAGCACAGATACGCAGTATTTT.

This clone has just one count. V and J are TRBV18 and TRBJ1-2; D remains unclear. With 6 bases removed from V and 2 bases from J, the gap between germline ends came to 10 bases. The CDR3 has 13 amino acids. Germline loops: CDR1 KGHSH, CDR2 LQKENI. The CDR3 DNA reads as TGTGCCAGCTCCCGGTCGGGGAACTATGGCTACACCTTC. This codes for CASSRSGNYGYTF.

The chain has TRBV5-1 and TRBJ2-1; D unresolved. Trimming stripped 0 bases from V and 8 bases from J, with 6 bases between. The germline CDR1 and CDR2 sequences are SGHRS and YFSETQ. CDR3 length equals 12 residues. CDR3 region: CASSLVNDEQFF. The CDR3 bases are TGCGCCAGCAGCTTGGTCAATGATGAGCAGTTCTTC. Full variable domain (rest looked up from reference TRBV5-1 and TRBJ2-1): KAGVTQTPRYLIKTRGQQVTLSCSPISGHRSVSWYQQTPGQGLQFLFEYFSETQRNKGNFPGRFSGRQFSNSRSEMNVSTLELGDSALYLCASSLVNDEQFFGPGTRLTVL.

The chain uses TRBV6-4 and TRBJ1-1; 7 nucleotides line up with TRBD1. The V and J ends lost 7 bases and 6 bases, in that order; junction bases with no gene match: 11. CDR3 length equals 14 residues. CDR1 is MRHNA and CDR2 is SNTAGT in the germline V gene. As DNA, the CDR3 is TGTGCCAGCATGGGAAGCCGGGACAGCGCTGAAGCTTTCTTT. Protein sequence: CASMGSRDSAEAFF.

As for this clone: The junction departs from germline at one end; a sequencing error may be responsible. The chain is built from TRBV28 and TRBJ1-2; D call uncertain. Germline CDR1 reads MDHEN; CDR2 reads SYDVKM. This CDR3 contains 12 residues. The DNA for the CDR3 is TGTGCCAGCAGTTTACTAGTTGAGAACCGAGACTTC. It encodes CASSLLVENRDF.

V and J are TRBV28 and TRBJ2-7; TRBD1 is a possible D gene (5 bases). From germline, CDR1 is MDHEN and CDR2 SYDVKM. CDR3 length equals 14 residues. Trimming took off 5 bases at V and 4 bases at J, with 15 bases between the two ends. CDR3 residues: CASSPHLDSYEQYF. The CDR3 bases are TGTGCCAGCAGTCCCCACCTCGACAGTTACGAGCAGTACTTC.

This clone showed up just once. The chain couples TRBV27 to TRBJ1-2; D gene ambiguous. The CDR3 covers 14 residues. CDR1 and CDR2 from the germline V gene are MNHEY and SMNVEV (reference sequence). The germline V and J ends were trimmed by 8 bases and 7 bases, with 20 bases remaining between them. CDR3: CASSPGGKASGYTF. Here the CDR3 DNA reads TGTGCCAGCTCCCCTGGCGGAAAAGCTTCTGGCTACACCTTC.

The V and J genes are TRBV7-2 and TRBJ2-7, with a tentative D call TRBD1 (5 bases). The CDR3 is 16 amino acids. Trimming pared 2 bases from V and 2 bases from J, leaving 16 bases between. Germline V lookup: CDR1 SGHTA, CDR2 FQGNSA. The CDR3 is CASSLHRSQGTYEQYF. The CDR3 coding sequence is TGTGCCAGCAGCTTACACCGGTCCCAGGGAACCTACGAGCAGTACTTC.

The chain uses TRBV5-1 and TRBJ1-1; TRBD1 matches at 9 bases. The CDR3 totals 17 residues. Trimming cost V 0 bases and J 2 bases; bases outside gene matches: 8. The V gene's germline CDR1 is SGHRS and CDR2 YFSETQ. CDR3 region: CASSLEPVGQGNTEAFF. The CDR3, as DNA: TGCGCCAGCAGCTTGGAGCCGGTGGGACAGGGTAACACTGAAGCTTTCTTT.

This sequence joins TRBV3-1 (or the pseudogene TRBV3-2) and TRBJ1-2; D is uncertain. In germline, CDR1 is LGHDT, CDR2 YNNKEL (reference sequence). Between the trimmed V and J ends, which lost 0 bases and 8 bases, there was a span of 10 bases. CDR3 length: 13 residues. This chain's CDR3 is CASSQEPPGGYTF. The DNA for the CDR3 is TGTGCCAGCAGCCAAGAACCCCCGGGAGGCTACACCTTC.

The chain uses TRBV7-2 and TRBJ2-5; tentatively, D is TRBD2 (7 bases). Trimming left V 1 base short and J 4 bases short, with 10 bases between. The germline V gene has CDR1 SGHTA and CDR2 FQGNSA. The CDR3 consists of 14 residues. The CDR3 is CASSLVGGAETQYF. The CDR3 DNA reads TGTGCCAGCAGCTTAGTGGGGGGGGCAGAGACCCAGTACTTC.

The CDR3 loop is CASSPTTAGTVEQYF. In DNA, the CDR3 is TGTGCCAGCAGTCCGACCACAGCCGGGACAGTCGAGCAGTACTTC. V is TRBV27 and J is TRBJ2-7, with TRBD1 matching over 7 bases. CDR1 is MNHEY, CDR2 SMNVEV, per germline (reference sequence). Unmatched junction bases numbered 13, after V lost 5 bases and J lost 6 bases. This CDR3 comprises 15 residues.

The chain employs TRBV2 and TRBJ2-2; TRBD2 agrees at 12 bases. The length of the CDR3 is 18 residues. Unmatched junction bases numbered 12, after V lost 6 bases and J lost 4 bases. Germline-derived CDR1 and CDR2 are SNHLY and FYNNEI. CDR3 loop: CASSPIGASGGATGELFF. The CDR3 DNA reads TGTGCCAGCAGCCCGATAGGGGCTAGCGGGGGGGCCACCGGGGAGCTGTTTTTT.

Here the CDR3 DNA reads TGTGCCAGCCGGCAGGGGGTGGGTAATCAGCCCCAGCATTTT. Protein sequence: CASRQGVGNQPQHF. The rearrangement links TRBV2 to TRBJ1-5; TRBD1 aligns across 7 bases. Trimming at V came to 8 bases and at J to 4 bases, leaving 8 bases not matched to a gene. Germline CDR1 is SNHLY and CDR2 is FYNNEI. CDR3 length: 14 amino acids. The whole variable domain, remainder taken from reference TRBV2 and TRBJ1-5, is EPEVTQTPSHQVTQMGQEVILRCVPISNHLYFYWYRQILGQKVEFLVSFYNNEISEKSEIFDDQFSVERPDGSNFTLKIRSTKLEDSAMYFCASRQGVGNQPQHFGDGTRLSIL.

This clone was seen only a few times. The chain has TRBV5-1 and TRBJ1-1; 7 bases align to TRBD1. CDR1 and CDR2 (germline): SGHRS, YFSETQ. There are 16 residues in the CDR3. J was trimmed by 0 bases and V by 4 bases; bases with no gene match: 9. The CDR3 region is CASSAGQHPMNTEAFF. CDR3 nucleotides: TGCGCCAGCAGCGCGGGACAGCATCCCATGAACACTGAAGCTTTCTTT.